This T cell receptor (beta chain) was identified in a study of technical replicates of blood from a few donors. The junction had 5 bases not matched to a gene; V was cut back by 2 bases and J by 10 bases. Germline values: CDR1 SGHNT, CDR2 YENEEA. This CDR3 has 14 amino acids. Measured with immunoSEQ multiplex PCR; TCRdb has only the in-frame clones, and not every one. This table holds more than 65,000 clones, 91% found once. V usage is TRBV11-3 and J usage is TRBJ1-6; TRBD1 matches at 7 bases. Input material: T cells isolated from PBMCs. The clonotype originates from a human donor in good health. Some clones in this sample may be carry-over from other donors' samples. CDR3 nucleotide sequence: TGTGCCAGCAGCTTAAGGGACAGTGGCTCACCCCTCCACTTT. Its translation is CASSLRDSGSPLHF.